These T cell receptor beta chains were read from a single sample in a study of monozygotic twins with cystic fibrosis. Sequencing was performed with immunoSEQ multiplex PCR; in TCRdb, only in-frame clones are kept and a portion is missing. Of about 32,000 clones listed, around 90% are singletons. Sequenced: blood. Every receptor here comes from a girl aged 2 to 10 with cystic fibrosis. Both conserved end residues are part of each CDR3. A D gene is named only where the DNA matches it firmly. Part of the rows lack a size; the others show once, few, many or a class for expanded clones.

j_call | clone_size | d_call | v_call | cdr3_length | cdr3_nt | cdr3_aa
TRBJ2-3 | . | . | TRBV19 | 10 | TGTGCCTCCAAGGGGGATACGCAGTATTTT | CASKGDTQYF
TRBJ2-3 | . | TRBD1 | TRBV19 | 15 | TGTGCCAGTAGTATTAAAAGGGACAGGGGTCATACGCAGTATTTT | CASSIKRDRGHTQYF
TRBJ1-2 | . | TRBD1 | TRBV29-1 | 13 | TGCAGCGTTGGTCATACAGGGGCCTACGGCTACACCTTC | CSVGHTGAYGYTF
TRBJ1-1 | few | . | TRBV9 | 14 | TGTGCCAGCAGCGTAGATGCTGGTAGGACTGAAGCTTTCTTT | CASSVDAGRTEAFF
TRBJ1-6 | . | TRBD1 | TRBV2 | 15 | TGTGCCAAACGACCGGGACAGGGGGCTTATTCACCCCTCCACTTT | CAKRPGQGAYSPLHF
TRBJ2-2 | . | . | TRBV5-6 | 15 | TGTGCCAGCAGGTCCTTAGGCCCGAACACCGGGGAGCTGTTTTTT | CASRSLGPNTGELFF
TRBJ1-2 | . | TRBD1 | TRBV27 | 16 | TGTGCCAGCAGTTTATCGGGACAGGGGGCTCAATATGGCTACACCTTC | CASSLSGQGAQYGYTF
TRBJ1-1 | . | . | TRBV19 | 13 | TGTGCCAGTAGGGCAGGGTCGAACACTGAAGCTTTCTTT | CASRAGSNTEAFF
TRBJ1-1 | once | . | TRBV10-3 | 16 | TGTGCCATCAGTGTCGAAGGATCTCAGTCGAACACTGAAGCTTTCTTT | CAISVEGSQSNTEAFF
TRBJ2-7 | . | . | TRBV6-5 | 14 | TGTGCCAGCAGTTCTAGCCTGAGTAGCTACGAGCAGTACTTC | CASSSSLSSYEQYF
TRBJ2-4 | . | . | TRBV5-4 | 14 | TGTGCCAGCAGCAATACCGTAGCCAAAAACATTCAGTACTTC | CASSNTVAKNIQYF
TRBJ2-2 | . | . | TRBV6-5 | 14 | TGTGCCAGCAGTTACTACGTTTACACCGGGGAGCTGTTTTTT | CASSYYVYTGELFF
TRBJ1-2 | . | . | TRBV30 | 12 | TGTGCCTGGAGTGTACGAGAGGGTGGCTACACCTTC | CAWSVREGGYTF
TRBJ2-1 | . | TRBD1 | TRBV4-1 | 17 | TGCGCCAGCAGCCAAGAGGAAGACAGGGCCTCCTACAATGAGCAGTTCTTC | CASSQEEDRASYNEQFF
TRBJ2-1 | . | TRBD1 | TRBV19 | 15 | TGTGCCAGTATAGGGACAGGGAAAACGTACAATGAGCAGTTCTTC | CASIGTGKTYNEQFF
TRBJ1-6 | . | TRBD1 | TRBV30 | 14 | TGTGCCTGGAACCAGGGGGCCCTGAATTCACCCCTCCACTTT | CAWNQGALNSPLHF
TRBJ2-7 | once | . | TRBV9 | 15 | TGTGCCAGCAGCCTCGGCGCTAATGCCCTTGGCGAGCAGTACTTC | CASSLGANALGEQYF
TRBJ2-7 | . | . | TRBV30 | 17 | TGTGCCTGGAGTGCATTTCTGACAGAAATCAGTAACTACGAGCAGTACTTC | CAWSAFLTEISNYEQYF
TRBJ2-5 | . | . | TRBV30 | 18 | TGTGCCTGGATAGGGAGGAAGCAGGGCGGGTACACTCAAGAGACCCAGTACTTC | CAWIGRKQGGYTQETQYF
TRBJ1-1 | . | . | TRBV7-2 | 15 | TGTGCCAGCAGCCCATACAGGGTAACGAACACTGAAGCTTTCTTT | CASSPYRVTNTEAFF
TRBJ2-6 | . | . | TRBV7-3 | 17 | TGTGCCAGCAGCTTAGACAGGCGAGGCTCTGGGGCCAACGTCCTGACTTTC | CASSLDRRGSGANVLTF
TRBJ1-1 | . | . | TRBV27 | 14 | TGTGCCAGCAGTTTATCCAGGGGGAACACTGAAGCTTTCTTT | CASSLSRGNTEAFF
TRBJ2-1 | . | . | TRBV4-3 | 14 | TGCGCCAGCAGCCAACAGGGCATGTACAATGAGCAGTTCTTC | CASSQQGMYNEQFF
TRBJ2-5 | once | . | TRBV5-6 | 13 | TGTGCCAGCAGCTTCAATGGGGAAGAGACCCAGTACTTC | CASSFNGEETQYF